Shown below are 4 T cell receptor beta chains from a single sample sequenced in a study of T and B cells in COVID-19 patients. Multiplex PCR with BIOMED2 TRB-A/B primer pools amplified TRB rearrangements. From the multiplex PCR reads, TCRdb called clonotypes with MiXCR, one entry per CDR3 protein. The sample contains around 15,000 distinct CDR3 sequences, 28% of which appear only once. Blood genomic DNA input for TRB amplification was roughly 220-500 ng. Sequenced material: blood. These receptors were obtained from a human donor who had recovered from COVID-19.

This clonotype was detected many times. This chain uses TRBV13 with TRBJ2-1; 8 nucleotides agree with TRBD1. Germline V gene data show CDR1 as PRHDT and CDR2 as FYEKMQ (reference sequence). J lost 7 bases, V lost 6 bases, and 5 bases had no gene match. This CDR3 spans 13 amino acids. The CDR3 sequence is CASSLRQGNEQFF. DNA of the CDR3: TGTGCCAGCAGTTTACGACAGGGGAATGAGCAGTTCTTC.

This clonotype turned up a few times. The V and J genes are TRBV6-5 and TRBJ2-1; TRBD1 agrees at 10 bases. This CDR3 is 14 amino acids long. The germline V gene has CDR1 MNHEY and CDR2 SVGAGI. V gave up 8 bases and J gave up 10 bases; unmatched junction bases: 11. DNA of the CDR3: TGTGCCAGCCTCGTGACAGGGGGCCTCACCGAGCAGTTCTTC. It codes for CASLVTGGLTEQFF.

This clonotype was seen a few times. V and J are TRBV6-1 and TRBJ1-6; D call uncertain. V was trimmed by 5 bases and J by 1 base, leaving 12 bases between them. CDR3 length: 16 amino acids. The germline V gene has CDR1 MNHNS and CDR2 SASEGT. CDR3 residues: CASSPERGSYNSPLHF. CDR3 nucleotide sequence: TGTGCCAGCAGTCCCGAGCGGGGTTCCTATAATTCACCCCTCCACTTT.

This clonotype is classed as medium-sized. The chain uses TRBV6-5 and TRBJ1-6; unclear D gene. This CDR3 is 16 amino acids long. Germline assignment: CDR1 MNHEY and CDR2 SVGAGI. The V gene lost 0 bases and the J gene lost 3 bases, with 9 bases spanning the gap. The CDR3 reads CASSYSTRFYNSPLHF. DNA for the CDR3: TGTGCCAGCAGTTACTCGACAAGATTCTATAATTCACCCCTCCACTTT.